A single T cell receptor (beta chain) is shown here with its context. The data were obtained in a study of untreated major depressive disorder. Using immunoSEQ multiplex PCR, the repertoire was profiled, and TCRdb retains in-frame clones only, with some absent. The sample contains about 21,000 clones, approximately 89% of which appear only once. The CDR3 runs 14 residues. V was shortened by 7 bases and J by 8 bases, with 17 bases between the two germline ends. Germline loops: CDR1 LNHDA, CDR2 SQIVND (reference sequence). The material sequenced was CD4+ T cells from PBMCs. This TCR was recovered from a woman between 35 and 50 years old in good health. This chain joins TRBV19 and TRBJ1-4, with a weak D call TRBD1 (5 bases). This chain's CDR3 is CASTLAGTIEKLFF. CDR3 DNA: TGTGCCAGTACCCTTGCGGGGACCATAGAAAAACTGTTTTTT.